These 21 T cell receptor beta chains were sequenced from one sample in a study of shared clonotypes between healthy human individuals. TCRdb's copy holds only in-frame clones and misses some; the assay was immunoSEQ multiplex PCR. The sample yields approximately 810,000 clones, about 91% seen once. Naivety among CD8 cells was defined by CD45RO negativity and positive CCR7 selection, thereby excluding terminally differentiated effector memory CD45RA+ cells. The sample taken for sequencing was naive CD8+ T cells sorted from blood. These TCRs come from a man aged 30-40 years in good health.

The chain recombines TRBV7-6 with TRBJ2-5; weak D call: TRBD1 (6 bases). This CDR3 has 16 residues. Trimming removed 0 bases at V and 4 bases at J, with 15 bases between. The germline V gene has CDR1 SGHVS and CDR2 FNYEAQ. In DNA, the CDR3 is TGTGCCAGCAGCTTAGCGTCTCAGGGGTTAGGAGAGACCCAGTACTTC. It encodes CASSLASQGLGETQYF.

J is TRBJ2-1 and V is TRBV18; 8 positions match TRBD1. The CDR3 spans 16 residues. Germline CDR1 and CDR2: KGHSH and LQKENI. V lost 3 bases and J lost 6; bases outside the gene matches: 10. CDR3 residues: CASSPQDRGGFNEQFF. The DNA of the CDR3 is TGTGCCAGCTCACCCCAAGACAGGGGTGGTTTCAATGAGCAGTTCTTC.

The J gene is TRBJ2-7, the V gene TRBV2; TRBD1 matches at 8 bases. This CDR3 comprises 13 residues. V gave up 5 bases and J gave up 4 bases; unmatched junction bases: 4. The germline V gene has CDR1 SNHLY and CDR2 FYNNEI. The CDR3 protein is CASSPGQVYEQYF. CDR3 DNA: TGTGCCAGCAGTCCGGGACAGGTGTACGAGCAGTACTTC.

Comment on this clone: Additional DNA sequences in this sample encode the identical CDR3. The chain is built from TRBV7-9 and TRBJ1-1, with D possibly being TRBD1 (5 bases). Between the trimmed V and J ends, which lost 1 base and 2 bases, there was a span of 8 bases. The CDR3 has 14 amino acids. The germline gives CDR1 SEHNR, CDR2 FQNEAQ (reference sequence). DNA of the CDR3: TGTGCCAGCAGCTTAGGGGGACCTAACACTGAAGCTTTCTTT. It codes for CASSLGGPNTEAFF.

J is TRBJ2-5 and V is TRBV28; 11 nucleotides agree with TRBD1. The length of the CDR3 is 14 residues. CDR1 is MDHEN and CDR2 is SYDVKM in the germline V gene. After removal of 1 base from V and 7 bases from J, the junction contained 2 bases not matched to a gene. CDR3 sequence reads: CASSLFGTGGTQYF. Written as DNA, the CDR3 is TGTGCCAGCAGTTTATTTGGGACAGGGGGGACCCAGTACTTC.

This clone was seen once. The V call is TRBV7-8, the J call TRBJ2-5, with D hard to call. Germline lookup yields CDR1 SGHVS and CDR2 FQNEAQ. The CDR3 length is 15 residues. V was cut by 5 bases and J by 4 bases, with 17 bases left in between. The CDR3 protein is CASSTPLGLSETQYF. The CDR3 DNA reads as TGTGCCAGCAGCACCCCTTTAGGGCTCTCAGAGACCCAGTACTTC.

The chain recombines TRBV4-1 with TRBJ1-1, with D possibly TRBD1 on 5 matching bases. CDR3 size: 17 residues. Germline V gene lookup returns CDR1 MGHRA and CDR2 YSYEKL. V lost 6 bases and J lost 0, with 20 bases in between. The CDR3 region is CASSPGPTGGMNTEAFF. The CDR3 bases are TGCGCCAGCAGTCCCGGGCCTACCGGGGGAATGAACACTGAAGCTTTCTTT.

The chain links TRBV6-5 to TRBJ2-7, with a possible D match to TRBD1 (6 bases). The CDR3 spans 15 residues. The germline V and J ends were trimmed by 0 bases and 3 bases, with 12 bases remaining between them. Germline V gives CDR1 MNHEY, CDR2 SVGAGI. CDR3: CASSYSRGTVYEQYF. In DNA form, the CDR3 reads TGTGCCAGCAGTTACTCGAGGGGGACCGTCTACGAGCAGTACTTC.

The chain uses TRBV2 and TRBJ2-7; D gene ambiguous. CDR1 and CDR2 (germline): SNHLY, FYNNEI. Trimming shortened V by 1 base and J by 5 bases, and 12 bases separated the two germline ends. The CDR3 runs 14 residues. CDR3 in amino acids: CASSEGQRPDEQYF. The CDR3 bases are TGTGCCAGCAGTGAAGGGCAGCGCCCTGACGAGCAGTACTTC.

V is TRBV9 and J is TRBJ2-2; 7 bases align to TRBD2. The V segment lost 3 bases and the J segment 7 bases; nucleotides outside the gene matches: 15. The germline V gene encodes CDR1 SGDLS and CDR2 YYNGEE. This CDR3 has 17 amino acids. As DNA, the CDR3 is TGTGCCAGCAGCGCTTTTAGCGGGTGGGTTAAGGACGGGGAGCTGTTTTTT. This sequence encodes CASSAFSGWVKDGELFF.

J is TRBJ1-1 and V is TRBV14; no definite D call. The germline V and J ends were trimmed by 5 bases and 1 base, with 20 bases remaining between them. This CDR3 spans 17 amino acids. CDR1 is SGHDN and CDR2 is FVKESK in the germline V gene. The CDR3 sequence: CASSSPFGRIQNTEAFF. The CDR3 coding sequence is TGTGCCAGCAGCTCACCTTTCGGACGTATCCAGAACACTGAAGCTTTCTTT.

J is TRBJ2-1 and V is TRBV19; tentatively, D is TRBD1 (6 bases). Per the germline V gene, CDR1 is LNHDA and CDR2 is SQIVND (reference sequence). Trimming removed 5 bases from V and 4 bases from J, with 12 bases in between. The CDR3 is 14 residues long. CDR3 protein: CASSPRTDYNEQFF. The DNA for the CDR3 is TGTGCCAGTAGTCCCCGGACAGATTACAATGAGCAGTTCTTC.

V and J are TRBV7-9 and TRBJ2-7; D is undetermined. CDR1 is SEHNR, CDR2 FQNEAQ, per germline (reference sequence). Trimming left V 1 base short and J 1 base short, with 11 bases between. The CDR3 spans 15 residues. The CDR3 reads CASSLESPASYEQYF. In DNA, the CDR3 is TGTGCCAGCAGCTTAGAAAGTCCCGCGTCCTACGAGCAGTACTTC. Variable domain in full (rest from reference TRBV7-9 and TRBJ2-7): DTGVSQNPRHKITKRGQNVTFRCDPISEHNRLYWYRQTLGQGPEFLTYFQNEAQLEKSRLLSDRFSAERPKGSFSTLEIQRTEQGDSAMYLCASSLESPASYEQYFGPGTRLTVT.

This sequence joins TRBV11-3 and TRBJ2-1, with D possibly called TRBD1 or TRBD2 (5 bases each). Germline loops: CDR1 SGHNT, CDR2 YENEEA. V lost 3 bases to trimming and J lost 8 bases, with 14 bases between them. The CDR3 has 14 amino acids. The CDR3 coding sequence is TGTGCCAGCAGCTTCTCGGGGCGCCCCCATGAGCAGTTCTTC. This gives the protein CASSFSGRPHEQFF.

This chain uses TRBV4-1 with TRBJ2-2; no clear D gene. Between the trimmed V and J ends, which lost 4 bases and 1 base, there was a span of 7 bases. The CDR3 is 14 residues long. Per the germline V gene, CDR1 is MGHRA and CDR2 is YSYEKL. CDR3 residues: CASSRTLNTGELFF. For the CDR3, the DNA is TGCGCCAGCAGCCGGACCTTGAACACCGGGGAGCTGTTTTTT.

The rearrangement uses TRBV4-3 and TRBJ2-3, with D unresolved. Germline V gives CDR1 LGHNA, CDR2 YSLEER. The CDR3 covers 13 residues. Between the trimmed V and J ends, which lost 0 bases and 5 bases, there was a span of 6 bases. CDR3 in amino acids: CASSQDPGDTQYF. The CDR3 bases are TGCGCCAGCAGCCAAGATCCCGGAGATACGCAGTATTTT.

The rearrangement links TRBV7-9 to TRBJ2-1; the D is unclear. V lost 3 bases and J lost 8, with 8 bases in between. CDR1 is SEHNR and CDR2 is FQNEAQ in the germline V gene (reference sequence). The CDR3 loop spans 12 amino acids. In DNA, the CDR3 is TGTGCCAGCAGCTTTAGCCCCCATGAGCAGTTCTTC. Translation gives CASSFSPHEQFF.

The chain is built from TRBV27 and TRBJ2-7, with 9 nucleotides matching TRBD1. The CDR3 runs 14 residues. The V and J ends lost 5 bases and 2 bases, in that order; junction bases with no gene match: 4. CDR1 is MNHEY, CDR2 SMNVEV, per germline (reference sequence). The CDR3 loop is CASSNGQGTYEQYF. DNA of the CDR3: TGTGCCAGCAGTAACGGACAGGGGACCTACGAGCAGTACTTC.

The chain has TRBV7-9 and TRBJ2-1; D not resolved. CDR3 length: 16 amino acids. V was pared by 7 bases and J by 3 bases, with 19 bases between. Germline V gene data show CDR1 as SEHNR and CDR2 as FQNEAQ (reference sequence). CDR3 in amino acids: CASTSFLLGGYNEQFF. CDR3 nucleotides: TGTGCCAGCACCTCTTTCCTTTTGGGCGGCTACAATGAGCAGTTCTTC.

The V gene is TRBV4-1, the J gene TRBJ2-7; perhaps TRBD1 as D (5 bases). The ends were cut back, 3 bases at V and 2 bases at J, with 20 bases in the middle. Germline V lookup: CDR1 MGHRA, CDR2 YSYEKL. The CDR3 loop spans 17 amino acids. The CDR3 loop is CASSQEEDLDRTYEQYF. DNA for the CDR3: TGCGCCAGCAGCCAGGAAGAGGACCTCGACAGAACCTACGAGCAGTACTTC.

The CDR3 here is CASKGQGEMNTEAFF. The DNA for the CDR3 is TGTGCCAGCAAGGGGCAGGGGGAGATGAACACTGAAGCTTTCTTT. The chain uses TRBV27 and TRBJ1-1, with TRBD1 matching over 7 bases. Germline V gene sequence: CDR1 MNHEY, CDR2 SMNVEV (reference sequence). The CDR3 extends over 15 amino acids. Trimming cost V 7 bases and J 0 bases; bases outside gene matches: 8.